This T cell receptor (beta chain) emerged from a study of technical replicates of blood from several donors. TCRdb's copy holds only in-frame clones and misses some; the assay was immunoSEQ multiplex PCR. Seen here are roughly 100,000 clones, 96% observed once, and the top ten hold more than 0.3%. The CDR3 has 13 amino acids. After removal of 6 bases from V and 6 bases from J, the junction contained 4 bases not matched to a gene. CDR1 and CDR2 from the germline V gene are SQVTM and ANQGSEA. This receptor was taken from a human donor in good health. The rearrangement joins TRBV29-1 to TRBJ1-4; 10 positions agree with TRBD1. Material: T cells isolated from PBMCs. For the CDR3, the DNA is TGCAGCGTATTCGGGACAGGGGATGAAAAACTGTTTTTT. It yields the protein CSVFGTGDEKLFF.